This is a list of T cell receptor beta chains from one sample in a study of PD-1 blockade in classical Hodgkin lymphoma. The protocol was immunoSEQ multiplex PCR, while the TCRdb copy is restricted to in-frame clones and leaves out a portion. The sample has under 8,000 clones, approximately 86% seen once. The sample here was peripheral blood mononuclear cells (PBMCs), taken before the fourth cycle of nivolumab. Receptor source: a human donor with classical Hodgkin lymphoma. CDR3s include the opening cysteine and the closing phenylalanine or tryptophan. D genes are given only for firm matches. Rows give clone size only sometimes, using once, few, many, or a class for an expanded clone.

d_call	v_call	j_call	clone_size	cdr3_aa	cdr3_nt
TRBD2	TRBV19	TRBJ2-5	-	CASSQPGLEGTQYF	TGTGCCAGTAGTCAACCGGGACTAGAAGGGACCCAGTACTTC
-	TRBV7-9	TRBJ1-6	-	CASSLSVGNSPLHF	TGTGCCAGCAGCTTAAGTGTGGGTAATTCACCCCTCCACTTT
-	TRBV27	TRBJ1-3	-	CASSTETFSGNTIYF	TGTGCCAGCAGTACCGAAACCTTCTCTGGAAACACCATATATTTT
TRBD1	TRBV5-1	TRBJ2-2	-	CASALTGDTGELFF	TGCGCCAGCGCGTTGACAGGGGACACCGGGGAGCTGTTTTTT
-	TRBV11-2	TRBJ2-3	-	CASSSGLGWADTQYF	TGTGCCAGCAGCTCCGGTTTAGGGTGGGCGGATACGCAGTATTTT
-	TRBV6-1	TRBJ1-6	-	CASARGAWGSPLHF	TGTGCCTCCGCAAGGGGGGCCTGGGGCTCACCCCTCCACTTT
TRBD1	TRBV18	TRBJ1-1	-	CASSPTGGNTEAFF	TGTGCCAGCTCACCGACAGGGGGCAACACTGAAGCTTTCTTT
TRBD1	TRBV5-1	TRBJ2-3	once	CASSQGQATDTQYF	TGCGCCAGCAGTCAGGGACAGGCCACAGATACGCAGTATTTT
TRBD1	TRBV5-1	TRBJ2-3	-	CASSLQGASPDTQYF	TGCGCCAGCAGCTTACAGGGGGCGAGCCCAGATACGCAGTATTTT
-	TRBV2	TRBJ2-3	once	CASSEALQGDTQYF	TGTGCCAGCAGTGAAGCGCTTCAAGGAGATACGCAGTATTTT
TRBD2	TRBV27	TRBJ2-1	-	CASPGTSETRVYNEQFF	TGTGCCAGCCCCGGGACTAGCGAAACGAGGGTCTACAATGAGCAGTTCTTC
TRBD2	TRBV7-9	TRBJ2-1	-	CASSLSRVGGGAENEQFF	TGTGCCAGCAGCCTTTCCAGGGTCGGCGGGGGGGCTGAGAATGAGCAGTTCTTC
-	TRBV6-5	TRBJ1-2	-	CASSYTTGFNYGYTF	TGTGCCAGCAGTTACACTACAGGTTTTAACTATGGCTACACCTTC
-	TRBV6-5	TRBJ1-1	-	CASKGYTEAFF	TGTGCCAGCAAAGGTTACACTGAAGCTTTCTTT
-	TRBV4-1	TRBJ2-2	-	CASSQVGGDYTGELFF	TGCGCCAGCAGCCAAGTAGGAGGGGACTACACCGGGGAGCTGTTTTTT